This entry concerns a single TCR beta chain. No DNA is shown, since the ends of the CDR3 on it are uncertain; the CDR3 is the one TCRdb lists. This entry is derived from a study of blood T cell repertoires in COVID-19. About the research overall: Sites in the United States, Italy and Spain provided acute and convalescent COVID-19 samples.

The germline V gene has CDR1 ENHRY and CDR2 SYGVKD. The CDR3 length equals 14 residues, ends included. Here immunoSEQ multiplex PCR was the method, and the copy in TCRdb shows in-frame clones only, minus some. The table has under 250,000 clones, approximately 91% seen once. Sample: peripheral blood. The TCR sequence derives from a man aged 35 to 55 with acute or convalescent COVID-19. The J gene is TRBJ2-3, the V gene TRBV10-3; TRBD2, the D gene given by the table, was not confirmed from the DNA. The CDR3 spells CAITPVGAGTPPTF.